The TCR beta chain under discussion was sequenced for a study of regulatory T cells in long-lasting Graves disease. Study-level findings and limits: Sample size was small, which may have lowered accuracy.

For TCR beta, libraries came from iRepertoire HTBI primers and Arm-PCR of CDR3 regions. TCRdb processed the multiplex PCR reads anew with MiXCR; each CDR3 protein has one entry. The sample includes roughly 260,000 distinct CDR3 sequences, 15% to 20% of them seen just once. The CDR3 loop spans 14 amino acids. Germline V gives CDR1 SNHLY, CDR2 FYNNEI. This clonotype occurred once. The target antigen is unknown. A read error is the likely source, as a far larger clone sits one nucleotide away. Regarding time point: newly diagnosed GD, antithyroid drugs for less than 3 months. PBMC RNA served as the TCR library source. These data were also reused for a study on T cells in Graves' hyperthyroidism and ophthalmopathy. This second study notes: Researchers ran a first-round RT-PCR on the TCR CDR3 using the HTBI primer set. Ophthalmopathy could be told apart from stable hyperthyroidism with a 13 V-J model.

Specimen: peripheral blood mononuclear cells (PBMCs), collected at new diagnosis, from a patient treated with antithyroid drugs. J is TRBJ2-3 and V is TRBV2, with 16 bases identical to TRBD2. This sequence was found in a woman in her 30s with Graves disease. CDR3 bases: TGTGCCAGCAGCTGGGGACTAGCGGGGGGGCCCCGGTACTTC. Its protein product is CASSWGLAGGPRYF.